These 26 T cell receptor beta chains originate from one sample sequenced in a study of chemoradiotherapy in HPV16-positive cancers. TCRdb keeps only in-frame clones here, not all; method: immunoSEQ multiplex PCR. Seen here are about 14,000 clones, roughly 90% observed once, and the top ten hold 2.5% to 3%. The material was blood, obtained from a patient who underwent chemoradiotherapy. Source of these receptors: a human donor with HPV-associated anogenital cancer.

The rearrangement joins TRBV7-9 to TRBJ2-7; 7 nucleotides line up with TRBD1. CDR1 and CDR2 from the germline V gene are SEHNR and FQNEAQ (reference sequence). The length of the CDR3 is 15 residues. Trimming removed 5 bases from V and 1 base from J; junction bases left unmatched: 8. As DNA, the CDR3 is TGTGCCAGCAGCCACTCTACAGGGGCATCCTACGAGCAGTACTTC. Translating gives CASSHSTGASYEQYF.

The chain uses TRBV5-1 and TRBJ2-5; 8 bases match TRBD2. V lost 4 bases and J lost 5; bases outside the gene matches: 13. The CDR3 length is 16 residues. In germline, CDR1 is SGHRS, CDR2 YFSETQ. CDR3 nucleotide sequence: TGCGCCAGCAGCCGACGGGGGGGTCCGTCCGCGGAGACCCAGTACTTC. Protein: CASSRRGGPSAETQYF.

The chain combines TRBV5-1 with TRBJ2-1; 10 nucleotides align to TRBD2. The germline CDR1 and CDR2 sequences are SGHRS and YFSETQ. This CDR3 has 14 residues. The ends lost 4 bases at V and 3 bases at J; junction bases unmatched: 1. DNA for the CDR3: TGCGCCAGCAGCCTAGCGGGGGACTACAATGAGCAGTTCTTC. Residues: CASSLAGDYNEQFF.

The chain links TRBV11-3 to TRBJ2-1; no clear D. The CDR3 contains 13 residues. V was clipped by 0 bases and J by 6 bases, with 6 bases between them. Per the germline V gene, CDR1 is SGHNT and CDR2 is YENEEA. Here the CDR3 reads CASSLDLGNEQFF. The CDR3 nucleotides read TGTGCCAGCAGCTTAGATCTTGGCAATGAGCAGTTCTTC.

The rearrangement links TRBV2 to TRBJ1-2, with D tentatively TRBD1 (5 bases). The length of the CDR3 is 14 residues. The V gene's germline CDR1 is SNHLY and CDR2 FYNNEI. Trimming pared 6 bases from V and 8 bases from J, leaving 19 bases between. The CDR3 is CASRFGGLEMGYTF. CDR3 sequence (DNA): TGTGCCAGCAGATTCGGGGGATTAGAGATGGGCTACACCTTC.

The V and J genes are TRBV6-4 and TRBJ2-3; TRBD2 aligns across 9 bases. This CDR3 region has 15 residues. With V trimmed by 7 bases and J by 0 bases, 5 bases remained unmatched. Germline lookup yields CDR1 MRHNA and CDR2 SNTAGT. The DNA for the CDR3 is TGTGCCAGCATGAAACTAGCGGGCAGCACAGATACGCAGTATTTT. This translates into CASMKLAGSTDTQYF.

The chain employs TRBV11-2 and TRBJ1-1; TRBD1 agrees at 9 bases. The V gene end was trimmed by 7 bases and the J gene end by 4 bases; junction bases not matched to a gene: 7. The CDR3 spans 14 residues. CDR1 and CDR2 from the germline V gene are SGHAT and FQNNGV. The CDR3 DNA follows: TGTGCCAGCACCCTCGGGGACAGGGCCACTGAAGCTTTCTTT. The encoded protein is CASTLGDRATEAFF.

The genes are TRBV5-1 and TRBJ2-2; 9 positions agree with TRBD1. Germline V gene sequence: CDR1 SGHRS, CDR2 YFSETQ. V gave up 3 bases and J gave up 5 bases; unmatched junction bases: 14. CDR3 length: 18 residues. This CDR3 is CASSSRDRVDLVTGELFF. The CDR3 DNA follows: TGCGCCAGCAGCTCCCGGGACAGGGTTGACTTAGTTACCGGGGAGCTGTTTTTT.

This clone was recorded only once. The gene calls are TRBV7-2 and TRBJ1-1; a weak D match, TRBD1 (5 bases). V lost 0 bases and J lost 5, with 7 bases in between. Per germline, CDR1 SGHTA and CDR2 FQGNSA. There are 13 residues in the CDR3. CDR3 in amino acids: CASSLAGVTEAFF. CDR3 nucleotide sequence: TGTGCCAGCAGCTTAGCAGGGGTAACTGAAGCTTTCTTT. Drawing the rest from reference TRBV7-2 and TRBJ1-1, the complete variable domain is GAGVSQSPSNKVTEKGKDVELRCDPISGHTALYWYRQSLGQGLEFLIYFQGNSAPDKSGLPSDRFSAERTGGSVSTLTIQRTQQEDSAVYLCASSLAGVTEAFFGQGTRLTVV.

This clone was observed once. The genes are TRBV4-2 and TRBJ1-1; D is unresolved. V was cut by 2 bases and J by 4 bases, with 11 bases left in between. The CDR3 covers 14 residues. Germline CDR1 is LGHNA and CDR2 is YNFKEQ. DNA of the CDR3: TGTGCCAGCAGCCAATCTGGGGTTGTCACTGAAGCTTTCTTT. Its protein is CASSQSGVVTEAFF.

The V gene is TRBV19, the J gene TRBJ2-3, with 10 positions matching TRBD2. CDR3 length: 16 residues. Germline lookup yields CDR1 LNHDA and CDR2 SQIVND (reference sequence). Trimming cost V 4 bases and J 4 bases; bases outside gene matches: 8. DNA for the CDR3: TGTGCCAGTAGTAAGCGGGGGGGCCAGGTCCCAGATACGCAGTATTTT. This gives the protein CASSKRGGQVPDTQYF.

The chain couples TRBV5-4 to TRBJ1-2, with no clear D. The V gene's germline CDR1 is SGHNT and CDR2 YYREEE (reference sequence). There are 13 residues in the CDR3. V shed 0 bases and J shed 7 bases, with 10 bases lying between them. CDR3 nucleotide sequence: TGTGCCAGCAGCTTGGTCGGGAACGGTGGCTACACCTTC. It yields the protein CASSLVGNGGYTF.

A few counts support this clone. The rearrangement joins TRBV6-6 to TRBJ1-2; D call uncertain. V lost 0 bases and J 4 bases, leaving 12 bases between the germline ends. This CDR3 comprises 15 residues. Germline V lookup: CDR1 MNHNY, CDR2 SVGAGI (reference sequence). The CDR3 loop reads CASSYSVGLGYGYTF. CDR3 DNA sequence: TGTGCCAGCAGTTACTCGGTTGGGTTGGGCTATGGCTACACCTTC.

This sequence joins TRBV11-3 and TRBJ1-4; D gene unclear. This CDR3 comprises 17 residues. The germline V gene encodes CDR1 SGHNT and CDR2 YENEEA. Trimming took off 0 bases at V and 0 bases at J, with 11 bases between the two ends. The CDR3 nucleotides read TGTGCCAGCAGCTTAGATGGGCGGCCACCAACTAATGAAAAACTGTTTTTT. Encoded protein: CASSLDGRPPTNEKLFF.

CDR3 region: CATKERWQETQYF. The CDR3 DNA follows: TGTGCCACTAAAGAGAGGTGGCAAGAGACCCAGTACTTC. The chain is built from TRBV6-6 and TRBJ2-5; D uncertain. The CDR3 spans 13 residues. CDR1 MNHNY and CDR2 SVGAGI come from the germline V gene (reference sequence). Trimming pared 10 bases from V and 2 bases from J, leaving 14 bases between.

This clone has a handful of counts. This sequence joins TRBV11-3 and TRBJ2-7; tentatively, D is TRBD1 (6 bases). This CDR3 is built from 16 residues. V was clipped by 5 bases and J by 1 base, with 18 bases between them. Germline V lookup: CDR1 SGHNT, CDR2 YENEEA. As DNA, the CDR3 is TGTGCCAGCAGCATACAGGGTGTCGAGGTTTCCTACGAGCAGTACTTC. As protein: CASSIQGVEVSYEQYF. The whole variable domain, remainder taken from reference TRBV11-3 and TRBJ2-7, is EAGVVQSPRYKIIEKKQPVAFWCNPISGHNTLYWYLQNLGQGPELLIRYENEEAVDDSQLPKDRFSAERLKGVDSTLKIQPAELGDSAVYLCASSIQGVEVSYEQYFGPGTRLTVT.

The rearrangement uses TRBV18 and TRBJ1-5; D remains ambiguous. This CDR3 comprises 13 residues. Germline assignment: CDR1 KGHSH and CDR2 LQKENI. V gave up 2 bases and J gave up 2 bases, with 4 bases separating them. The CDR3 region is CASSPGGNQPQHF. CDR3 bases: TGTGCCAGCTCACCAGGGGGCAATCAGCCCCAGCATTTT.

The rearrangement links TRBV19 to TRBJ2-2; TRBD2 matches 9 bases. Germline V gene lookup returns CDR1 LNHDA and CDR2 SQIVND (reference sequence). V shed 5 bases and J 3 bases; nucleotides not matched to a gene: 7. CDR3 length: 16 residues. The CDR3 DNA reads TGTGCCAGTAGTCGTACCGGGACTAGCTACACCGGGGAGCTGTTTTTT. This gives the protein CASSRTGTSYTGELFF. Full variable domain (outside the CDR3, taken from reference TRBV19 and TRBJ2-2): DGGITQSPKYLFRKEGQNVTLSCEQNLNHDAMYWYRQDPGQGLRLIYYSQIVNDFQKGDIAEGYSVSREKKESFPLTVTSAQKNPTAFYLCASSRTGTSYTGELFFGEGSRLTVL.

This chain connects TRBV12-2 to TRBJ1-2; TRBD1 is the table's D call, not checked against the DNA. TRBV12-2 is a documented pseudogene. This CDR3 region has 18 residues. Here the CDR3 reads CASRVTGGQGCVNYGYTF. The CDR3 region has the DNA TGTGCAAGTCGCGTTACCGGGGGACAGGGATGCGTTAACTATGGCTACACCTTC.

V and J are TRBV7-2 and TRBJ1-2; D perhaps matches TRBD1 (5 bases). Per the germline V gene, CDR1 is SGHTA and CDR2 is FQGNSA. The CDR3 is made up of 14 amino acids. Deletions cut 1 base from V and 3 bases from J, with 9 bases between. DNA of the CDR3: TGTGCCAGCAGCTTAGTCCGGGACGACTATGGCTACACCTTC. As protein: CASSLVRDDYGYTF.

This clone has more than one count but fewer than ten. This chain joins TRBV5-1 and TRBJ1-2, with D uncertain. The V end was cut by 0 bases, the J end by 8 bases, with 8 bases between. This CDR3 has 12 residues. CDR1 is SGHRS, CDR2 YFSETQ, per germline. The CDR3 sequence: CASSLGELGYTF. The CDR3 coding sequence is TGCGCCAGCAGCTTGGGCGAACTAGGCTACACCTTC.

The chain links TRBV7-8 to TRBJ2-5, with 7 bases that match TRBD1. The J call could be wrong; TRBJ2-7 is a better fit for the DNA end. Germline V gene sequence: CDR1 SGHVS, CDR2 FQNEAQ. This CDR3 is built from 15 residues. The CDR3 here is CASSKGRQGGHEQYF. CDR3 coding DNA: TGTGCCAGCAGCAAGGGGAGACAGGGCGGCCACGAGCAGTACTTC.

Note on this clone: An end of the junction differs from the germline gene, which may be a read error. V and J are TRBV7-9 and TRBJ2-5; D may be TRBD2 (7 bases). The germline V gene has CDR1 SEHNR and CDR2 FQNEAQ (reference sequence). This CDR3 spans 14 amino acids. Here the CDR3 reads CASSLGAGAETQYF. Here the CDR3 DNA reads TGTGCCAGCAGCTTGGGGGCGGGAGCGGAGACCCAATACTTC.

The rearrangement uses TRBV2 and TRBJ2-5; D might be TRBD1 or TRBD2, each matching 5 bases. V was pared by 3 bases and J by 7 bases, with 12 bases between. The CDR3 is 13 amino acids. Germline V gene data show CDR1 as SNHLY and CDR2 as FYNNEI. CDR3 protein: CASSDDSGATQYF. The CDR3 nucleotides are TGTGCCAGCAGTGATGATTCCGGGGCGACCCAGTACTTC.

The genes are TRBV30 and TRBJ1-6; tentative D call: TRBD1 (5 bases). CDR1 and CDR2 (germline): GTSNPN, SVGIG (reference sequence). V was clipped by 3 bases and J by 6 bases, with 18 bases between them. The CDR3 runs to 16 residues. CDR3 in amino acids: CAWRPGGGRLNSPLHF. The CDR3 region has the DNA TGTGCCTGGAGGCCGGGGGGAGGGAGACTTAATTCACCCCTCCACTTT. Full variable domain (missing parts from reference TRBV30 and TRBJ1-6): SQTIHQWPATLVQPVGSPLSLECTVEGTSNPNLYWYRQAAGRGLQLLFYSVGIGQISSEVPQNLSASRPQDRQFILSSKKLLLSDSGFYLCAWRPGGGRLNSPLHFGNGTRLTVT.

Here the CDR3 reads CASSPRREEKLFF. The CDR3 nucleotides read TGTGCCAGCTCACCACGCCGCGAGGAAAAACTGTTTTTT. This chain connects TRBV18 to TRBJ1-4; D gene ambiguous. This CDR3 comprises 13 residues. CDR1 is KGHSH and CDR2 is LQKENI in the germline V gene. Trimming cost V 1 base and J 8 bases, with 8 bases left between them.